The 27 T cell receptor beta chains presented below share a single source sample, sequenced in a study of neurological immune-mediated disorders. TCRdb passed the 5' RACE reads through MiXCR, listing each CDR3 protein once. Of around 65,000 distinct CDR3 sequences listed, 5.2% are singletons. Sequenced input: PBMCs. Receptor source: a human donor with multiple sclerosis. The donor label of this sample is uncertain.

In this sample, this clonotype turned up many times. The CDR3 sequence is CASSDVSRMNTEAFF. The CDR3 DNA reads TGCGCCAGCAGTGACGTCAGTAGGATGAACACTGAAGCTTTCTTT. The chain recombines TRBV10-2 with TRBJ1-1; D is ambiguous. The CDR3 is 15 amino acids. V was clipped by 3 bases and J by 0 bases, with 11 bases between them. Per germline, CDR1 WSHSY and CDR2 SAAADI.

This clonotype was picked up many times. The V call is TRBV5-5, the J call TRBJ1-5; 10 nucleotides align to TRBD1. Germline V CDR1 and CDR2: SGHKS, YYEKEE (reference sequence). The CDR3 runs to 16 residues. The V and J ends lost 2 bases and 2 bases, in that order; junction bases with no gene match: 4. In nucleotides, the CDR3 is TGTGCCAGCAGCTTTCGACAGGGGGCTGGCAATCAGCCCCAGCATTTT. Its protein product is CASSFRQGAGNQPQHF.

This clonotype appeared many times. The J gene is TRBJ2-1, the V gene TRBV12-5, with 10 bases matching TRBD1. CDR1 and CDR2 (germline): LGHNT, FRNRAP. The CDR3 extends over 15 amino acids. V trimming: 9 bases; J trimming: 5 bases; junction bases outside the gene matches: 10. The CDR3 protein is CASQVGDRGDNEQFF. Here the CDR3 DNA reads TGTGCTAGCCAGGTCGGGGACAGGGGCGACAATGAGCAGTTCTTC.

The sample holds many counts of this clonotype. The rearrangement links TRBV9 to TRBJ1-1; D remains ambiguous. The germline CDR1 and CDR2 sequences are SGDLS and YYNGEE. The V end was cut by 0 bases, the J end by 4 bases, with 7 bases between. The CDR3 runs 13 residues. CDR3 protein: CASSVEGGTEAFF. CDR3 bases: TGTGCCAGCAGCGTAGAGGGTGGCACTGAAGCTTTCTTT.

This clonotype has a handful of counts. The chain joins TRBV15 to TRBJ1-4; TRBD1 might be the D (5 bases). Germline values: CDR1 LNHNV, CDR2 YYDKDF (reference sequence). V lost 3 bases, J lost 0 bases, and 17 bases lay in between. This CDR3 comprises 18 residues. The CDR3 DNA is TGTGCCACCAGCAGCCCAACGGGGGTAGGAGCAACTAATGAAAAACTGTTTTTT. Its protein is CATSSPTGVGATNEKLFF.

This clonotype has ten or more counts. V and J are TRBV10-1 and TRBJ2-1; perhaps TRBD1 as D (5 bases). The CDR3 has 14 amino acids. V dropped 4 bases and J dropped 6 bases, with 13 bases sitting between them. Germline loops: CDR1 WNHNN, CDR2 SYGVQD (reference sequence). In nucleotides, the CDR3 is TGCGCCAGCAGTGCGTATCAGGGAACCAATGAGCAGTTCTTC. Its protein is CASSAYQGTNEQFF.

The table lists this clonotype with many counts. The J gene is TRBJ2-7, the V gene TRBV5-1, with D possibly TRBD2 on 5 matching bases. Germline CDR1 is SGHRS and CDR2 is YFSETQ. The CDR3 extends over 11 amino acids. V lost 3 bases, J lost 7 bases, and 8 bases lay in between. The CDR3 sequence is CASSSPGEQYF. CDR3 in DNA: TGCGCCAGCAGCTCCCCGGGGGAGCAGTACTTC.

About this clonotype itself: The limits of the CDR3 on the DNA are not certain, so only TCRdb's listed CDR3 is given. This chain connects TRBV5-5 to TRBJ1-4. The CDR3 is made up of 22 amino acids, end residues included. Germline CDR1 reads SGHKS; CDR2 reads YYEKEE (reference sequence). The CDR3 spells CASSFYICSFTSLRSTNEKLFF.

This clonotype occurred many times. The chain joins TRBV20-1 to TRBJ1-2, with 10 bases matching TRBD1. Unmatched junction bases numbered 14, after V lost 6 bases and J lost 4 bases. Germline assignment: CDR1 DFQATT and CDR2 SNEGSKA (reference sequence). The CDR3 contains 16 residues. Here the CDR3 reads CSARAGQGRMTYGYTF. DNA for the CDR3: TGCAGTGCCAGGGCGGGACAGGGGCGAATGACCTATGGCTACACCTTC.

This clonotype was picked up many times. The chain recombines TRBV6-6 with TRBJ2-6; D possibly corresponds to TRBD2 (6 bases). The germline V gene encodes CDR1 MNHNY and CDR2 SVGAGI (reference sequence). The V gene lost 6 bases and the J gene lost 2 bases, with 8 bases spanning the gap. This CDR3 spans 14 amino acids. The CDR3, as DNA: TGTGCCAGCAGACGGACTACTGGGGCCAACGTCCTGACTTTC. It is translated as CASRRTTGANVLTF.

This clonotype was observed at least ten times. The chain recombines TRBV14 with TRBJ2-1; D is uncertain. Per germline, CDR1 SGHDN and CDR2 FVKESK. The CDR3 length is 15 residues. V dropped 5 bases and J dropped 5 bases, with 16 bases sitting between them. The DNA for the CDR3 is TGTGCCAGCAGCTTGCGTCCTAGGGCGAACAATGAGCAGTTCTTC. This codes for CASSLRPRANNEQFF.

This clonotype was counted at least ten times. V and J are TRBV5-1 and TRBJ2-5; 9 bases map to TRBD1. The germline V gene has CDR1 SGHRS and CDR2 YFSETQ. V shed 5 bases and J 1 base; nucleotides not matched to a gene: 6. The CDR3 has 15 amino acids. The CDR3 here is CASSQDRGGQETQYF. The CDR3 bases are TGCGCCAGCAGTCAGGACAGGGGCGGCCAAGAGACCCAGTACTTC.

The table lists this clonotype with many counts. The genes are TRBV5-1 and TRBJ1-6; TRBD1 agrees at 8 bases. J gave up 4 bases and V 4 bases, and 4 bases lay outside the gene matches. Looked up from germline, CDR1 is SGHRS and CDR2 is YFSETQ. This CDR3 is 15 amino acids long. CDR3 residues: CASSRGQGYNSPLHF. The CDR3 DNA reads TGCGCCAGCAGCAGAGGACAGGGTTATAATTCACCCCTCCACTTT.

The table lists this clonotype with many counts. The chain uses TRBV6-5 and TRBJ2-2, with D possibly matching TRBD1 (6 bases). V was trimmed by 1 base and J by 8 bases, leaving 11 bases between them. The CDR3 runs 14 residues. From germline, CDR1 is MNHEY and CDR2 SVGAGI. The CDR3 is CASSYLQGIGELFF. CDR3 sequence (DNA): TGTGCCAGCAGTTACTTACAGGGTATTGGGGAGCTGTTTTTT.

This clonotype was observed many times. The V call is TRBV2, the J call TRBJ1-5; D uncertain. CDR1 SNHLY and CDR2 FYNNEI come from the germline V gene. V dropped 6 bases and J dropped 1 base, with 7 bases sitting between them. The CDR3 runs to 13 residues. CDR3 nucleotide sequence: TGTGCCAGCAGATGGGAGAGCAATCAGCCCCAGCATTTT. It codes for CASRWESNQPQHF.

This clonotype is a singleton in its sample. The chain has TRBV19 and TRBJ2-2; D perhaps matches TRBD1 (6 bases). V lost 4 bases to trimming and J lost 3 bases, with 18 bases between them. Germline V lookup: CDR1 LNHDA, CDR2 SQIVND (reference sequence). This CDR3 has 17 residues. The CDR3 DNA reads TGTGCCAGTAGTACCCAATGGGTGACAGGATACACCGGGGAGCTGTTTTTT. Its translation: CASSTQWVTGYTGELFF.

This clonotype was counted ten times or more. V gene TRBV5-5 combines with J gene TRBJ2-2; 8 nucleotides line up with TRBD1. The V gene's germline CDR1 is SGHKS and CDR2 YYEKEE (reference sequence). The CDR3 has 15 amino acids. The J segment lost 4 bases and the V segment lost 4 bases, leaving 6 bases of the junction unmatched. CDR3 amino acids: CASSTTGDPTGELFF. CDR3 coding DNA: TGTGCCAGCAGCACGACAGGGGACCCCACCGGGGAGCTGTTTTTT.

Many counts were recorded for this clonotype. This rearrangement joins TRBV7-9 to TRBJ2-1; tentative D call: TRBD1 (6 bases). Trimming took off 5 bases at V and 4 bases at J, with 21 bases between the two ends. The germline gives CDR1 SEHNR, CDR2 FQNEAQ (reference sequence). The CDR3 is 17 amino acids. The CDR3 sequence: CASSTLQGRGIYNEQFF. For the CDR3, the DNA is TGTGCCAGCAGCACCCTACAGGGAAGGGGGATTTACAATGAGCAGTTCTTC.

This clonotype came up many times. The V call is TRBV20-1, the J call TRBJ2-5; D not resolved. V was trimmed by 4 bases and J by 2 bases, leaving 14 bases between them. The CDR3 runs to 14 residues. The germline gives CDR1 DFQATT, CDR2 SNEGSKA (reference sequence). The CDR3 spells CSATPGLTQETQYF. The CDR3 DNA reads TGCAGTGCTACCCCCGGATTGACTCAAGAGACCCAGTACTTC.

This clonotype appeared many times. The chain has TRBV7-6 and TRBJ2-1; D uncertain. Trimming took 0 bases from V and 15 from J, leaving 18 bases between them. The CDR3 is 14 residues long. Looked up from germline, CDR1 is SGHVS and CDR2 is FNYEAQ. The CDR3 loop reads CASSLAPGIKGTFF. For the CDR3, the DNA is TGTGCCAGCAGCTTAGCGCCCGGTATCAAAGGAACGTTCTTC.

This clonotype was observed many times. The rearrangement links TRBV5-1 to TRBJ1-5, with TRBD1 matching 8 bases. The CDR3 totals 15 residues. J lost 2 bases, V lost 2 bases, and 3 bases had no gene match. Germline V gene lookup returns CDR1 SGHRS and CDR2 YFSETQ. The CDR3 loop is CASSLQGDGNQPQHF. DNA of the CDR3: TGCGCCAGCAGCTTACAGGGGGACGGCAATCAGCCCCAGCATTTT.

This clonotype was recorded many times. The chain uses TRBV10-2 and TRBJ2-3; D remains unclear. Germline V gives CDR1 WSHSY, CDR2 SAAADI. The length of the CDR3 is 12 residues. V lost 10 bases, J lost 5 bases, and 13 bases lay in between. The CDR3 bases are TGCGCCACGTCCCGAGGAGTAGATACGCAGTATTTT. Translation gives CATSRGVDTQYF.

This clonotype was seen ten or more times. This chain connects TRBV5-1 to TRBJ2-1; D call uncertain. The length of the CDR3 is 13 residues. V dropped 1 base and J dropped 8 bases, with 10 bases sitting between them. CDR1 and CDR2 from the germline V gene are SGHRS and YFSETQ. CDR3 protein: CASSLQVADEQFF. The DNA of the CDR3 is TGCGCCAGCAGCTTGCAGGTAGCAGATGAGCAGTTCTTC.

This clonotype has ten or more counts. The chain joins TRBV5-1 to TRBJ1-2; weak D call: TRBD1 (6 bases). V lost 4 bases and J 4 bases, leaving 14 bases between the germline ends. Germline CDR1 and CDR2: SGHRS and YFSETQ. The CDR3 is made up of 14 amino acids. The CDR3 loop reads CASSPAGQPYGYTF. The CDR3 DNA reads TGCGCCAGCAGCCCGGCGGGACAACCCTATGGCTACACCTTC.

This clonotype was counted ten times or more. The CDR3 nucleotides are TGCGCCAGCAGCCTTGACAGGGGTTGGGAGCAGTTCTTC. Translating it yields CASSLDRGWEQFF. V usage is TRBV4-1 and J usage is TRBJ2-1; TRBD1 aligns across 8 bases. J gave up 10 bases and V 4 bases, and 6 bases lay outside the gene matches. This CDR3 contains 13 residues. Germline CDR1 reads MGHRA; CDR2 reads YSYEKL.

This clonotype was recorded a few times. The chain couples TRBV5-1 to TRBJ2-2; D uncertain. Trimming removed 3 bases from V and 6 bases from J, with 6 bases in between. The CDR3 runs 12 residues. Per the germline V gene, CDR1 is SGHRS and CDR2 is YFSETQ. This CDR3 is CASSSPPGELFF. The CDR3 DNA sequence: TGCGCCAGCAGCTCGCCACCCGGGGAGCTGTTTTTT.

This clonotype has ten or more counts. DNA for the CDR3: TGTGCCAGCAGCTTGGTGGGGGAACAGTACTTC. Translated, it gives CASSLVGEQYF. This chain links TRBV11-2 with TRBJ2-4; the D call may be TRBD1 or TRBD2 (5 bases each). The CDR3 has 11 residues. Looked up from germline, CDR1 is SGHAT and CDR2 is FQNNGV. V dropped 3 bases and J dropped 13 bases, with 10 bases sitting between them.